A selection of T cell receptor beta chains follows, all from one sample in a study of blood T cell repertoires in COVID-19. The data were produced by immunoSEQ multiplex PCR, yet TCRdb's version contains in-frame clones alone and is incomplete. The sample contains roughly 110,000 clones, 85% of which appear only once. Sequencing was carried out using peripheral blood. The origin of the receptors is a human donor in a cohort sampled during active COVID-19. Both conserved end residues are part of each CDR3. The D gene is left open where the match is weak. Size values are once, few and many counts, or a class for expanded clones, and some rows have none.

J gene | V gene | clone size | D gene | CDR3 DNA | CDR3 protein
TRBJ2-1 | TRBV6-6 | - | - | TGTGCCAGCAGTTACTCGTTCCCTCGCGATGAGCAGTTCTTC | CASSYSFPRDEQFF
TRBJ1-4 | TRBV5-1 | - | TRBD1 | TGCGCCAGCCGGGTCAGGGGGCAGACTAATGAAAAACTGTTTTTT | CASRVRGQTNEKLFF
TRBJ1-2 | TRBV29-1 | - | - | TGCAGCGTTTCTAACTCAGGGGATGGCTACACCTTC | CSVSNSGDGYTF
TRBJ1-5 | TRBV24-1 | - | TRBD1 | TGTGCCACCAGTGATGGTCGACAGGGGACTCATAGCAATCAGCCCCAGCATTTT | CATSDGRQGTHSNQPQHF
TRBJ1-5 | TRBV12-3/TRBV12-4 | - | - | TGTGCCAGCAGTAACAGGGAGGGGAAGCCCCAGCATTTT | CASSNREGKPQHF
TRBJ1-2 | TRBV9 | - | TRBD1 | TGTGCCAGCAGCCCCCGGGACAGGGTGTATGGCTACACCTTC | CASSPRDRVYGYTF
TRBJ2-1 | TRBV3-1/TRBV3-2 | - | - | TGTGCCAGCAGCCAAGATCCGGGGGGCTTTTATGAGCAGTTCTTC | CASSQDPGGFYEQFF
TRBJ2-6 | TRBV7-9 | - | TRBD1 | TGTGCCAGCAGCGACACCGACAGGGGGCCGAGGGGGGCCAACGTCCTGACTTTC | CASSDTDRGPRGANVLTF
TRBJ1-2 | TRBV5-1 | - | - | TGCGCCAGCAGCCGCGCCGCGGTGGGTCTTGGCTACACCTTC | CASSRAAVGLGYTF
TRBJ2-1 | TRBV10-2 | - | TRBD2 | TGCGCCAGCAGTGATGGGGCGGGGGGGCGAAATGAGCAGTTCTTC | CASSDGAGGRNEQFF
TRBJ2-2 | TRBV19 | once | TRBD1 | TGTGCCAGTAGCATGACAGGGGTGGACACCGGGGAGCTGTTTTTT | CASSMTGVDTGELFF
TRBJ1-2 | TRBV28 | - | TRBD1 | TGTGCCATAACGGACAGGGTACGTGGCTACACCTTC | CAITDRVRGYTF